The present TCR beta chain was sequenced within a study of CD8+ T cells in alopecia areata. Background on the study: Twice a day, 5 to 10 mg of oral tofacitinib was administered to treated patients. For 6 to 18 months, tofacitinib was taken, and 6 months off drug followed.

As the sequencing template, cDNA was produced by extracting RNA and reverse transcribing it. Sequencing used immunoSEQ multiplex PCR; TCRdb keeps in-frame clones, though not all of them. The data contain roughly 250,000 clones, approximately 61% of them singletons. The CDR3 is 12 amino acids. Germline V gene lookup returns CDR1 SQVTM and CDR2 ANQGSEA. V lost 6 bases, J lost 3 bases, and 11 bases lay in between. Obtained from alopecia areata patients were lesional scalp punch biopsies along with peripheral blood. V usage is TRBV29-1 and J usage is TRBJ1-1; no definite D call. The origin of this receptor is a human donor with alopecia areata. The sequencing used CD4+ T cells sorted from blood, collected at week 0. This chain's CDR3 is CSVASSYTEAFF. The CDR3 DNA reads TGCAGCGTAGCATCTTCGTACACTGAAGCTTTCTTT.